Below are 7 T cell receptor beta chains sequenced from a single sample in a study of T cell repertoires in cytomegalovirus infection. MiXCR was run by TCRdb on the reads, yielding one entry per CDR3 protein. The sample consists of about 770,000 distinct CDR3 sequences, around 29% of them appearing once. These receptors have no identified antigens. Sequencing used cultured CD8+ T cells from PBMCs, obtained from culture after CMV antigen stimulation. Source of these receptors: a human donor in good health (CMV status not recorded). Some clones in this sample may be carry-over from other donors' samples.

The genes are TRBV4-1 and TRBJ1-1; TRBD1 agrees at 8 bases. V shed 4 bases and J 11 bases; nucleotides not matched to a gene: 9. The CDR3 spans 13 residues. The germline V gene encodes CDR1 MGHRA and CDR2 YSYEKL. CDR3 sequence (DNA): TGCGCCAGCAGCCGGACAGGGCAAGTGGAGGCTTTCTTT. Its protein is CASSRTGQVEAFF.

This clonotype occurred a few times. The chain recombines TRBV6-6 with TRBJ2-7, with no clear D. This CDR3 is 13 amino acids long. Germline lookup yields CDR1 MNHNY and CDR2 SVGAGI (reference sequence). Deletions cut 0 bases from V and 1 base from J, with 4 bases between. The CDR3 spells CASSYSISYEQYF. For the CDR3, the DNA is TGTGCCAGCAGTTACTCGATTTCCTACGAGCAGTACTTC.

This clonotype was seen a handful of times. This chain connects TRBV7-2 to TRBJ1-5; unclear D gene. Germline V CDR1 and CDR2: SGHTA, FQGNSA. The V end was cut by 3 bases, the J end by 2 bases, with 11 bases between. The CDR3 covers 15 residues. CDR3 bases: TGTGCCAGCAGCTTGGGAAGAGAGGGCAATCAGCCCCAGCATTTT. Amino acid sequence: CASSLGREGNQPQHF.

The V gene is TRBV27, the J gene TRBJ2-3; 9 bases match TRBD2. The ends lost 5 bases at V and 2 bases at J; junction bases unmatched: 5. This CDR3 has 15 amino acids. CDR1 MNHEY and CDR2 SMNVEV come from the germline V gene (reference sequence). The CDR3 coding sequence is TGTGCCAGCAGTGTCAGCGGGGGGATCACAGATACGCAGTATTTT. Its protein is CASSVSGGITDTQYF.

The chain carries TRBV9 and TRBJ2-5; 8 bases fit TRBD2. Germline V gene lookup returns CDR1 SGDLS and CDR2 YYNGEE. The length of the CDR3 is 15 residues. With V trimmed by 0 bases and J by 1 base, 2 bases remained unmatched. CDR3 loop: CASSVGSGGQETQYF. The CDR3 DNA reads TGTGCCAGCAGCGTAGGAAGCGGGGGCCAAGAGACCCAGTACTTC.

V gene TRBV12-3 or TRBV12-4 combines with J gene TRBJ2-1, with 13 bases lining up with TRBD2. Trimming at V came to 6 bases and at J to 0 bases, leaving 8 bases not matched to a gene. This CDR3 comprises 18 residues. The CDR3 region is CASRLGLAGLVSYNEQFF. In DNA form, the CDR3 reads TGTGCCAGCAGATTGGGACTAGCGGGATTGGTCTCCTACAATGAGCAGTTCTTC.

The rearrangement joins TRBV6-2 or TRBV6-3 to TRBJ1-1; no clear D gene. Germline V gene lookup returns CDR1 MNHEY and CDR2 SVGEGT. Trimming shortened V by 0 bases and J by 4 bases, and 12 bases separated the two germline ends. This CDR3 comprises 15 residues. The CDR3 sequence: CASSYSSRRTTEAFF. Written as DNA, the CDR3 is TGTGCCAGCAGTTACTCGTCGCGGAGGACCACTGAAGCTTTCTTT.